This entry lists 17 T cell receptor beta chains sequenced from one sample in a study of shared clonotypes between healthy human individuals. The data were produced by immunoSEQ multiplex PCR, yet TCRdb's version contains in-frame clones alone and is incomplete. The sample includes millions of clones, 85% to 95% seen only once; the top ten take 0.85% to 1.3%. In the naive CD8 group, cells lacked CD45RO and were positively selected for CCR7, so terminally differentiated effector memory CD45RA+ cells were left out. Sequenced input: naive CD8+ T cells sorted from blood. These receptors all come from a man between 18 and 29 years old in good health.

The rearrangement uses TRBV29-1 and TRBJ2-5; 8 bases fit TRBD1. Germline V CDR1 and CDR2: SQVTM, ANQGSEA. The J segment lost 4 bases and the V segment lost 6 bases, leaving 4 bases of the junction unmatched. The CDR3 runs to 12 residues. The CDR3 bases are TGCAGCGTCTCTACAGGGGGAGAGACCCAGTACTTC. Translating gives CSVSTGGETQYF.

This clone was seen only once. The CDR3 loop reads CASSFLAGGALLNEQFF. CDR3 sequence (DNA): TGTGCCAGCAGCTTTTTAGCGGGGGGTGCCTTGTTAAATGAGCAGTTCTTC. The chain combines TRBV11-1 with TRBJ2-1, with 10 bases lining up with TRBD2. Germline CDR1 is SGHAT and CDR2 is FQDESV (reference sequence). The CDR3 runs to 17 residues. V lost 3 bases to trimming and J lost 7 bases; unmatched junction nucleotides: 12.

The chain combines TRBV9 with TRBJ2-1; D tentatively fits TRBD1 or TRBD2 (5 bases each). Trimming removed 4 bases at V and 9 bases at J, with 14 bases between. Germline CDR1 reads SGDLS; CDR2 reads YYNGEE. The CDR3 length is 13 residues. The CDR3: CASSPRSGGEQFF. The CDR3 DNA reads as TGTGCCAGCAGCCCACGAAGTGGGGGTGAGCAGTTCTTC.

The sample holds one count of this clone. The CDR3 loop reads CASSQPGTDTQYF. CDR3 sequence (DNA): TGTGCCAGCAGCCAACCTGGTACGGATACGCAGTATTTT. The gene calls are TRBV13 and TRBJ2-3; D is unclear. Germline lookup yields CDR1 PRHDT and CDR2 FYEKMQ (reference sequence). The ends were cut back, 5 bases at V and 6 bases at J, with 12 bases in the middle. This CDR3 spans 13 amino acids. The variable domain in full, with the rest retrieved from reference TRBV13 and TRBJ2-3, is AAGVIQSPRHLIKEKRETATLKCYPIPRHDTVYWYQQGPGQDPQFLISFYEKMQSDKGSIPDRFSAQQFSDYHSELNMSSLELGDSALYFCASSQPGTDTQYFGPGTRLTVL.

The sample holds one count of this clone. The chain uses TRBV6-4 and TRBJ2-7, with 8 nucleotides matching TRBD2. The CDR3 totals 13 residues. Germline V gene sequence: CDR1 MRHNA, CDR2 SNTAGT. The trim removed 10 bases at V and 9 bases at J, leaving 14 bases unmatched. This CDR3 reads CATPIAGYDPQYF. CDR3 DNA sequence: TGTGCCACACCCATAGCGGGGTACGATCCGCAGTACTTC.

V and J are TRBV9 and TRBJ2-1, with a possible D match to TRBD2 (5 bases). CDR1 SGDLS and CDR2 YYNGEE come from the germline V gene. This CDR3 region has 16 residues. V lost 4 bases, J lost 3 bases, and 17 bases lay in between. This CDR3 reads CASSPAGAERYNEQFF. CDR3 sequence (DNA): TGTGCCAGCAGCCCAGCCGGAGCGGAGCGCTACAATGAGCAGTTCTTC. Supplemented by reference TRBV9 and TRBJ2-1, the full variable domain reads DSGVTQTPKHLITATGQRVTLRCSPRSGDLSVYWYQQSLDQGLQFLIQYYNGEERAKGNILERFSAQQFPDLHSELNLSSLELGDSALYFCASSPAGAERYNEQFFGPGTRLTVL.

This chain joins TRBV10-3 and TRBJ2-7, with 7 bases that match TRBD2. This CDR3 comprises 16 residues. CDR1 and CDR2 from the germline V gene are ENHRY and SYGVKD. V lost 0 bases to trimming and J lost 2 bases; unmatched junction nucleotides: 7. The DNA of the CDR3 is TGTGCCATCAGTGAGTCTGGAAGGGACTACCCCTACGAGCAGTACTTC. The encoded protein is CAISESGRDYPYEQYF.

CDR3: CASKIAGDTDTQYF. In DNA, the CDR3 is TGTGCCAGCAAGATAGCGGGAGATACAGATACGCAGTATTTT. V gene TRBV5-6 combines with J gene TRBJ2-3; 9 nucleotides align to TRBD2. Unmatched junction bases numbered 5, after V lost 6 bases and J lost 3 bases. Germline CDR1 is SGHDT and CDR2 is YYEEEE. This CDR3 has 14 amino acids. The whole variable domain, filled in from reference TRBV5-6 and TRBJ2-3, reads DAGVTQSPTHLIKTRGQQVTLRCSPKSGHDTVSWYQQALGQGPQFIFQYYEEEERQRGNFPDRFSGHQFPNYSSELNVNALLLGDSALYLCASKIAGDTDTQYFGPGTRLTVL.

The chain employs TRBV13 and TRBJ2-1; 9 positions match TRBD2. The germline V gene has CDR1 PRHDT and CDR2 FYEKMQ (reference sequence). Trimming cost V 5 bases and J 6 bases; bases outside gene matches: 11. The CDR3 is made up of 16 amino acids. In DNA form, the CDR3 reads TGTGCCAGCAGCGCCTGGGGGCTAGCGGGGCCCAATGAGCAGTTCTTC. Translated, it gives CASSAWGLAGPNEQFF.

The table lists this clone with a count of one. One junction end does not reproduce the germline sequence, and a read error may be involved. The chain joins TRBV28 to TRBJ2-7, with 7 bases lining up with TRBD1. The germline gives CDR1 MDHEN, CDR2 SYDVKM. There are 13 residues in the CDR3. CDR3 loop: CASRSPSGTAISF. The CDR3 nucleotides are TGTGCCAGCAGGTCACCTTCCGGGACAGCCATCTCCTTC.

The J gene is TRBJ1-5, the V gene TRBV19; a weak D match, TRBD1 (5 bases). The CDR3 length is 16 residues. Germline CDR1 is LNHDA and CDR2 is SQIVND (reference sequence). V gave up 6 bases and J gave up 2 bases, with 17 bases separating them. CDR3 sequence: CASSFLEGAGNQPQHF. In nucleotides, the CDR3 is TGTGCCAGTAGCTTCTTGGAAGGGGCTGGCAATCAGCCCCAGCATTTT.

J is TRBJ2-4 and V is TRBV11-2, with 9 bases aligning to TRBD2. The CDR3 is 16 amino acids. Per germline, CDR1 SGHAT and CDR2 FQNNGV. J gave up 9 bases and V 2 bases, and 11 bases lay outside the gene matches. The CDR3 nucleotides read TGTGCCAGCAGCTTACCCCCGGCTAGCGGGGATGGCATTCAGTACTTC. This sequence encodes CASSLPPASGDGIQYF.

The chain recombines TRBV10-3 with TRBJ1-2; D may be TRBD1 (5 bases). Germline CDR1 is ENHRY and CDR2 is SYGVKD. CDR3 length: 17 residues. Trimming removed 10 bases at V and 0 bases at J, with 24 bases between. In nucleotides, the CDR3 is TGTGCCAACTCTGGATCCCCGACAGCCAGGTCTAACTATGGCTACACCTTC. Protein sequence: CANSGSPTARSNYGYTF.

The rearrangement joins TRBV7-8 to TRBJ2-5; TRBD1 is a possible D gene (6 bases). This CDR3 spans 16 amino acids. V lost 1 base and J 4 bases, leaving 16 bases between the germline ends. Germline V gene sequence: CDR1 SGHVS, CDR2 FQNEAQ. CDR3: CASSLVLGDKGETQYF. In DNA, the CDR3 is TGTGCCAGCAGCTTAGTCCTGGGGGACAAGGGAGAGACCCAGTACTTC.

V is TRBV10-3 and J is TRBJ2-3, with 9 nucleotides matching TRBD2. J lost 1 base, V lost 5 bases, and 13 bases had no gene match. The CDR3 consists of 18 residues. Germline V lookup: CDR1 ENHRY, CDR2 SYGVKD. CDR3 amino acids: CAISTTSGYTIGTDTQYF. The CDR3 coding sequence is TGTGCCATCAGTACGACTAGCGGTTACACGATTGGCACAGATACGCAGTATTTT.

This chain uses TRBV6-6 with TRBJ1-2, with 7 bases identical to TRBD1. The CDR3 length is 15 residues. Germline CDR1 and CDR2: MNHNY and SVGAGI (reference sequence). V lost 6 bases to trimming and J lost 4 bases; unmatched junction nucleotides: 11. The CDR3 loop is CASSQPTGVGYGYTF. As DNA, the CDR3 is TGTGCCAGCAGCCAACCCACAGGGGTGGGCTATGGCTACACCTTC.

This chain joins TRBV7-9 and TRBJ1-4; D is unclear. The CDR3 totals 17 residues. Per germline, CDR1 SEHNR and CDR2 FQNEAQ (reference sequence). The germline V and J ends were trimmed by 0 bases and 4 bases, with 15 bases remaining between them. In DNA, the CDR3 is TGTGCCAGCAGCTTAGCGCTATGGGGTGAACTTAATGAAAAACTGTTTTTT. Its protein is CASSLALWGELNEKLFF.